The present T cell receptor beta chain was sequenced within a study of cytomegalovirus exposure and HLA in healthy donors. The ends were cut back, 8 bases at V and 0 bases at J, with 14 bases in the middle. The CDR3 runs to 13 residues. CDR1 is GTSNPN and CDR2 is SVGIG in the germline V gene (reference sequence). Primers: 60 Vbeta forward and 13 Jbeta reverse. Only in-frame clones appear in the TCRdb table, and some are missing; sequencing was by immunoSEQ multiplex PCR. The sample lists 100,000 to 150,000 clones; roughly a tenth were seen once. The origin of this receptor is a young woman in good health and CMV-seropositive. The chain combines TRBV30 with TRBJ2-7; D is uncertain. Material for sequencing was PBMCs. CDR3 nucleotide sequence: TGTGCCCTTATCCGGTTTAGCTCCTACGAGCAGTACTTC. Protein sequence: CALIRFSSYEQYF.